This TCR beta chain came from a study of blood T cell repertoires in COVID-19. The wider study: The United States, Italy and Spain supplied acute and convalescent COVID-19 samples. The cDNA or gDNA used as material had been derived from T cells, B-cell-depleted T cells, or PBMCs.

CDR1 is SGHRS, CDR2 YFSETQ, per germline. CDR3 length equals 14 residues. The V end was cut by 3 bases, the J end by 0 bases, with 7 bases between. TCRdb's table, derived via immunoSEQ multiplex PCR, lists solely in-frame clones and lacks some. The repertoire holds 150,000 to 200,000 clones, around 90% seen once, with approximately 24% in the top ten. The chain links TRBV5-1 to TRBJ1-3; weak D call: TRBD1 (5 bases). The TCR originated in a man between 60 and 75 years old with acute or convalescent COVID-19. Sequencing used peripheral blood. CDR3 sequence reads: CASSSGASGNTIYF. Written as DNA, the CDR3 is TGCGCCAGCAGCTCTGGGGCCTCTGGAAACACCATATATTTT.